This T cell receptor beta chain comes out of a study of CD8 T cells in Susac syndrome. Study-wide findings and caveats: The TCR sequencing and HLA analysis in the study involved a relatively small number of individuals, as the study acknowledged.

About 0.45 to 1 ug RNA was reverse transcribed with random hexamers. TCRdb ran MiXCR on the immunoSEQ multiplex PCR reads and lists one entry per CDR3 protein. The table records tens of thousands of distinct CDR3 sequences, over 90% of them present only once. Peripheral blood CD8+ and CD4+ T cells were profiled by TCR beta sequencing. Turning to this clonotype: Its target is unknown.

Germline V CDR1 and CDR2: SGDLS, YYNGEE. Between the trimmed V and J ends, which lost 3 bases and 0 bases, there was a span of 15 bases. The CDR3 covers 17 residues. The chain combines TRBV9 with TRBJ2-2; D may match TRBD1 or TRBD2 (5 bases each). The specimen sequenced was CD8+ T cells from PBMCs. This receptor was identified in a human donor in good health. The chain's CDR3 is CASSAPEGFANTGELFF. CDR3 nucleotides: TGTGCCAGCAGCGCCCCAGAGGGGTTCGCGAACACCGGGGAGCTGTTTTTT. Looking up the rest from reference TRBV9 and TRBJ2-2 gives the full variable domain: DSGVTQTPKHLITATGQRVTLRCSPRSGDLSVYWYQQSLDQGLQFLIQYYNGEERAKGNILERFSAQQFPDLHSELNLSSLELGDSALYFCASSAPEGFANTGELFFGEGSRLTVL.